This T cell receptor (beta chain) was recovered during a study of Ad26.COV2.S vaccination and SARS-CoV-2 variants. Turning to the study itself: Donor was in the COV1001 Ad26.COV2.S trial arm.

TCRdb's copy holds only in-frame clones and misses some; the assay was immunoSEQ multiplex PCR. This sample has about 220,000 clones, with roughly 90% found just once. There are 15 residues in the CDR3. Germline V gene sequence: CDR1 KGHSH, CDR2 LQKENI. The V gene end was trimmed by 6 bases and the J gene end by 7 bases; junction bases not matched to a gene: 4. This sample's treatment: 15 to 20 received Ad26.COV2.S at low or high dose, single or two shots; 5 received placebo; per-sample allocation not given. Material that was analyzed had been drawn on day 63 after the first vaccine or placebo injection. It was Wuhan-strain SARS-CoV-2 spike that the Ad26 vaccine vector expressed.

The chain is built from TRBV18 and TRBJ2-1; 15 nucleotides line up with TRBD2. Specimen: peripheral blood, collected in a trial of Ad26.COV2.S vaccine versus placebo. This receptor was identified in a person aged 18 to 65 who received the Ad26.COV2.S COVID-19 vaccine or a placebo. CDR3 bases: TGTGCCAGCTCGCGCGGACTAGCGGGGGGGAATGAGCAGTTCTTC. Its translation: CASSRGLAGGNEQFF.